Listed here are 10 T cell receptor beta chains from one sample, sequenced in a study of blood T cell repertoires in COVID-19. Produced via immunoSEQ multiplex PCR; TCRdb's table is partial and in-frame only. Of roughly 250,000 clones listed, approximately 82% are singletons. The sequenced material came from peripheral blood. These receptors were collected from a woman older than 75 with active or convalescent COVID-19.

The V call is TRBV19, the J call TRBJ1-1; D is unclear. The CDR3 sequence is 14 residues long. The V end lost 6 bases, the J end lost 1 base, and 12 bases lay between the germline ends. CDR1 is LNHDA and CDR2 is SQIVND in the germline V gene (reference sequence). The CDR3 nucleotides read TGTGCCAGTAGACCCCGAGGGTGGAACACTGAAGCTTTCTTT. Its translation: CASRPRGWNTEAFF.

The V call is TRBV29-1, the J call TRBJ2-2, with unresolved D. The CDR3 runs to 15 residues. CDR1 is SQVTM, CDR2 ANQGSEA, per germline. Trimming took off 0 bases at V and 0 bases at J, with 8 bases between the two ends. The CDR3 loop is CSVEDPGPNTGELFF. The DNA of the CDR3 is TGCAGCGTTGAAGATCCAGGCCCGAACACCGGGGAGCTGTTTTTT.

The rearrangement uses TRBV6-2 or TRBV6-3 and TRBJ1-1, with no clear D. Germline V gives CDR1 MNHEY, CDR2 SVGEGT. The CDR3 length is 14 residues. V was trimmed by 0 bases and J by 5 bases, leaving 10 bases between them. The CDR3 loop reads CASSYSLPSTEAFF. The CDR3 nucleotides read TGTGCCAGCAGTTACTCGTTACCCAGTACTGAAGCTTTCTTT.

To note about this clone: One end of the junction varies from germline; a read error may be responsible. The chain couples TRBV7-7 to TRBJ2-1; 7 positions agree with TRBD2. Germline CDR1 is SSHAT and CDR2 is FNYEAQ (reference sequence). The CDR3 spans 15 residues. The CDR3 DNA is TGTGCTAGCAGTCCCGGGACTACAAACTACAATGAGCAGTTCTTC. It specifies CASSPGTTNYNEQFF.

The chain couples TRBV2 to TRBJ2-2; 11 positions match TRBD2. CDR1 is SNHLY, CDR2 FYNNEI, per germline. The junction had 5 bases not matched to a gene; V was cut back by 5 bases and J by 6 bases. This CDR3 is built from 15 residues. CDR3 region: CASSLLAGGPGELFF. The CDR3, as DNA: TGTGCCAGCAGTCTTTTAGCGGGGGGGCCCGGGGAGCTGTTTTTT.

V is TRBV5-1 and J is TRBJ1-1; 9 nucleotides align to TRBD1. The junction had 4 bases not matched to a gene; V was cut back by 3 bases and J by 4 bases. This CDR3 spans 14 amino acids. CDR1 is SGHRS and CDR2 is YFSETQ in the germline V gene. The CDR3 reads CASSSSTGGTEAFF. The CDR3 DNA is TGCGCCAGCAGCTCCTCGACAGGGGGCACTGAAGCTTTCTTT.

The chain combines TRBV13 with TRBJ1-6; the D gene is possibly TRBD1 (6 bases). This CDR3 is built from 13 residues. Germline assignment: CDR1 PRHDT and CDR2 FYEKMQ (reference sequence). V lost 1 base and J lost 9, with 7 bases in between. CDR3 nucleotides: TGTGCCAGCAGCTTAGTACAGGGTTCACCCCTCCACTTT. Its protein is CASSLVQGSPLHF.

In its sample, this clone was seen a few times. This chain connects TRBV10-3 to TRBJ1-6, with a weak D call TRBD1 (6 bases). V was clipped by 0 bases and J by 10 bases, with 13 bases between them. Per the germline V gene, CDR1 is ENHRY and CDR2 is SYGVKD. The CDR3 has 15 residues. This CDR3 reads CAISESGQGNSPLHF. Written as DNA, the CDR3 is TGTGCCATCAGTGAGTCTGGCCAGGGGAACTCACCCCTCCACTTT.

Comment on this clone: An end of the junction does not agree with germline; a read error may underlie this. This chain connects TRBV7-9 to TRBJ2-3, with D hard to call. The CDR3 runs 12 residues. The germline V gene encodes CDR1 SEHNR and CDR2 FQNEAQ (reference sequence). CDR3 sequence (DNA): TGTGCCAGCAGTTTAGTCTCCCAGGCGCAGTATTTT. This encodes CASSLVSQAQYF.

V is TRBV5-5 and J is TRBJ1-3, with 9 nucleotides matching TRBD1. The ends lost 4 bases at V and 0 bases at J; junction bases unmatched: 11. Germline loops: CDR1 SGHKS, CDR2 YYEKEE (reference sequence). The CDR3 length is 18 residues. CDR3: CASSRDRELGTSGNTIYF. CDR3 DNA sequence: TGTGCCAGCAGCCGGGACAGGGAGTTAGGGACCTCTGGAAACACCATATATTTT. Full variable domain (outside the CDR3, taken from reference TRBV5-5 and TRBJ1-3): DAGVTQSPTHLIKTRGQQVTLRCSPISGHKSVSWYQQVLGQGPQFIFQYYEKEERGRGNFPDRFSARQFPNYSSELNVNALLLGDSALYLCASSRDRELGTSGNTIYFGEGSWLTVV.